This TCR beta chain emerged from a study of identical twins. Broader study findings: The study reached conclusions through statistical analysis that was cross-sectional, not following the same donors. Invariant T cells like MAIT and iNKT could partly confound the zero-insertion analyses.

This clonotype was detected ten times or more. Its antigen is not identified. From the 5' RACE reads, TCRdb called clonotypes with MiXCR, one entry per CDR3 protein. The data hold 150,000 or so distinct CDR3 sequences, with around 3.5% observed a single time. Per germline, CDR1 MNHEY and CDR2 SMNVEV (reference sequence). The ends were cut back, 4 bases at V and 10 bases at J, with 14 bases in the middle. The CDR3 is 13 residues long. This sequence joins TRBV27 and TRBJ2-1; D remains unclear. This receptor was identified in a young man in good health. The material sequenced was memory T cells sorted from blood. CDR3 sequence reads: CASSSQVAGEQFF. The CDR3 DNA is TGTGCCAGCAGTTCCCAGGTAGCTGGGGAGCAGTTCTTC.